One sample yielded the 16 T cell receptor delta chains listed below, sequenced in a study of γδ T cells in repeated Plasmodium falciparum infection. TCRdb re-called the multiplex PCR reads with CATT. Among 70,000 to 95,000 delta-chain clones listed, about 1.5% were seen once. Vgamma9/Vdelta2+ and Vdelta2-negative gammadelta T cells were flow-sorted from PBMC for bulk sequencing. Source material: gamma-delta T cells from blood. The receptors stem from a pool of human donors (malaria-infected and uninfected, not separated).

The CDR3 DNA reads as TGTGCTCTTGGGGAACCCCCCGCGACTTCCTACGGGGGATACACCGATAAACTCATCTTT. Its protein is CALGEPPATSYGGYTDKLIF. V and J are TRDV1 and TRDJ1; D perhaps matches TRDD2 (8 bases). TCRdb does not report a J gene; here it was assigned by matching the DNA to germline references. V lost 1 base, J lost 0 bases, and 24 bases lay in between. Per germline, CDR1 TSWWSYY and CDR2 QGS. This CDR3 has 20 residues.

In regard to this clone: The protein that TCRdb holds for this DNA derives from a much larger clone and differs from the translated DNA at residue 13, which likely indicates a read error; the protein shown here is translated from the DNA. No J gene was called, and the V gene is TRDV1; whether TRDD3, the table's D call, matches the DNA was not checked. The V gene's germline CDR1 is TSWWSYY and CDR2 QGS. This CDR3 contains 15 residues. The CDR3 region has the DNA TGTGCTCTTGGGGACCCCCCGGCGTACACCGATAAACCCATCTTT. Residues: CALGDPPAYTDKPIF.

With regard to this clone: With only one base between it and a far larger clone, this is likely a read error. The sample has other DNA sequences that encode this CDR3 too. The chain employs TRDV2 and TRDJ3, with 10 bases fitting TRDD3. Assignment of the J gene here rests on matching the DNA to germline, because TCRdb gives none. The CDR3 has 18 amino acids. Germline loops: CDR1 GEAIGNYY, CDR2 EKD. In DNA form, the CDR3 reads TGTGCCTGTGACACTGGGGGATACAGCTCCTGGGACACCCGGCAGATGTTTTTC. Protein product: CACDTGGYSSWDTRQMFF.

In its sample, this clone is medium-sized. The same CDR3 is also encoded by other DNA sequences in this sample. The V and J genes are TRDV2 and TRDJ2; TRDD3 is a possible D gene (6 bases). The CDR3 spans 14 residues. Germline-derived CDR1 and CDR2 are GEAIGNYY and EKD. V was trimmed by 3 bases and J by 8 bases, leaving 15 bases between them. The CDR3 region is CACDPLRGDAQLFF. CDR3 in DNA: TGTGCCTGTGACCCGCTGAGGGGGGACGCACAACTCTTCTTT.

This clone came up a few times. TCRdb shows a much larger clone's protein in place of this DNA's translation, and the two differ at residue 4, likely through a read error; the protein shown is translated from the DNA. CDR3 bases: TGTGCCTGTGACAAGATCGCTTTTGGGGGGCCCAAGTACACCGATAAACTCATCTTT. It translates to CACDKIAFGGPKYTDKLIF. The rearrangement uses TRDV2 and TRDJ1; weak D call: TRDD3 (6 bases). The J gene, not given by TCRdb, was assigned here from a germline match of the nucleotide sequence. V was cut by 2 bases and J by 0 bases, with 24 bases left in between. This CDR3 has 19 amino acids. The germline V gene has CDR1 GEAIGNYY and CDR2 EKD.

This clone was seen only a few times. A much larger clone sits a single nucleotide away, making a read error possible. Other DNA variants within this sample encode the same CDR3. The chain joins TRDV1 to TRDJ1, with TRDD3 as a possible D gene (6 bases). The J gene, not given by TCRdb, was assigned here from a germline match of the nucleotide sequence. Germline CDR1 TSWWSYY, CDR2 QGS. This CDR3 has 31 residues. V dropped 0 bases and J dropped 3 bases, with 59 bases sitting between them. The CDR3 is CALGELRPEVFLPAILPTEPSYWGYADKLIF. CDR3 DNA: TGTGCTCTTGGGGAACTACGTCCTGAAGTGTTTCTCCCAGCTATTCTTCCCACTGAGCCCTCCTATTGGGGGTACGCCGATAAACTCATCTTT.

This clone was observed at least ten times. A far more abundant clone sits one base away, making this likely a read error. Different DNA sequences within this sample yield the same CDR3. The chain employs TRDV1 and TRDJ1, with D possibly being TRDD2 or TRDD3 (5 bases each). TCRdb gives no J gene; it was assigned here by matching the DNA to germline. Germline CDR1 and CDR2: TSWWSYY and QGS. The CDR3 spans 18 residues. CDR3 DNA sequence: TGCGCTCTTGGGATCGGACCTACGCGCCTACCTTACACCGATAAACTCATCTTT. Translation: CALGIGPTRLPYTDKLIF.

This clone was recorded a few times. A far more abundant clone sits one base away, making this likely a read error. Other DNA sequences within the sample encode an identical CDR3. This chain connects TRDV2 to TRDJ1; 8 bases align to TRDD3. The J gene is absent in TCRdb and was assigned here via DNA matching to germline. The CDR3 contains 16 residues. V trimming: 4 bases; J trimming: 5 bases; junction bases outside the gene matches: 14. The germline V gene encodes CDR1 GEAIGNYY and CDR2 EKD. The CDR3 DNA reads TGTGCCTGTGATTCAATGGGGGATCAGGGCACTGATAAACTCATCTTT. It is translated as CACDSMGDQGTDKLIF.

This clone was found a few times. This DNA's translation differs at residue 11 from TCRdb's protein, which comes from a much larger clone; a read error is likely, and the protein shown is translated from the DNA. The V and J genes are TRDV3 and TRDJ1; TRDD3 agrees at 11 bases. Per germline, CDR1 TVYSNPD and CDR2 GDNSRS (reference sequence). Losses at the gene ends were 4 bases for V and 2 bases for J; bases not matched to a gene: 12. CDR3 size: 16 residues. The CDR3 nucleotides are TGTGCCTGGGACCTTTCACTGGGGGATAGTACCGATAAACTCATCTTT. This gives the protein CAWDLSLGDSTDKLIF.

About this clone: TCRdb lists the protein of a much larger clone for this DNA, which differs at residue 19, so this is likely a read error; the protein given here is translated from the DNA itself. CDR3 coding DNA: TGTGCTCTTGGGGAACTATGCTACTCCCCCCCGTACTGGGGGATAACCGATAAACCCATCTTT. Protein product: CALGELCYSPPYWGITDKPIF. The V gene is given as TRDV1, and no J gene call is available; TRDD3, the D gene given by the table, was not confirmed from the DNA. This CDR3 contains 21 residues. Germline CDR1 reads TSWWSYY; CDR2 reads QGS.

The chain has TRDV1 and TRDJ1, with D perhaps matching TRDD3 (6 bases). The J gene was not available in TCRdb and was assigned here by matching the DNA to germline segments. This CDR3 region has 25 residues. The germline V gene encodes CDR1 TSWWSYY and CDR2 QGS. V lost 4 bases and J lost 0, with 42 bases in between. The CDR3 loop reads CALGGIFRPHYMEWGVWGYTDKLIF. CDR3 in DNA: TGTGCTCTTGGGGGAATTTTCCGTCCGCATTACATGGAATGGGGGGTATGGGGGTACACCGATAAACTCATCTTT.

In this sample, this clone turned up a few times. A read error is likely here: a far larger clone is one base away. Within the sample, other DNA sequences also encode this same CDR3. This chain links TRDV2 with TRDJ1; 10 nucleotides line up with TRDD3. The germline V gene encodes CDR1 GEAIGNYY and CDR2 EKD. CDR3 size: 19 residues. CDR3 loop: CACDTVGILGDEYTDKLIF. CDR3 bases: TGTGCCTGCGACACCGTGGGAATACTGGGGGATGAGTACACCGATAAACTCATCTTT.

This clone was seen only a few times. A read error likely explains why the TCRdb protein, taken from a much larger clone, differs from this DNA's translation at residue 11; the protein shown is translated from the DNA. The rearrangement joins TRDV2 to TRDJ1; TRDD3 matches 10 bases. The J gene, left out of TCRdb, was set here by checking the DNA against germline. The CDR3 consists of 22 residues. The V gene end was trimmed by 0 bases and the J gene end by 8 bases; junction bases not matched to a gene: 29. CDR1 GEAIGNYY and CDR2 EKD come from the germline V gene. In nucleotides, the CDR3 is TGTGCCTGTGACACCGTAATAACTGGGGGATGCAGGGCAAAAAGGGGTACGGCAAAACTCATCTTT. Encoded protein: CACDTVITGGCRAKRGTAKLIF.

The sample holds many counts of this clone. The chain employs TRDV1 and TRDJ1, with a possible D match to TRDD2 (7 bases). Trimming removed 6 bases from V and 0 bases from J, with 26 bases in between. The CDR3 totals 19 residues. From germline, CDR1 is TSWWSYY and CDR2 QGS. The CDR3 spells CALGLFLRVRGRYTDKLIF. CDR3 in DNA: TGTGCTCTTGGCTTATTCCTACGAGTTCGGGGGAGATACACCGATAAACTCATCTTT.

This clone occurred many times. TCRdb's protein, taken from a much larger clone, differs from this DNA's translation at residue 7, likely owing to a read error; the protein displayed comes from the DNA. The chain combines TRDV2 with TRDJ3, with 7 bases fitting TRDD3. V shed 1 base, J shed 0 bases, and the junction held 8 bases outside the gene matches. Germline CDR1 GEAIGNYY, CDR2 EKD. The CDR3 contains 19 residues. The CDR3 loop is CACDTYRGISSWDTRQMFF. CDR3 nucleotide sequence: TGTGCCTGTGACACTTACCGGGGGATCAGCTCCTGGGACACCCGACAGATGTTTTTC.

There are many counts of this clone. A far larger clone is off by one base, so a read error is likely. Other DNA sequences in this specimen translate into the identical CDR3. The chain carries TRDV2 and TRDJ1; TRDD3 matches 7 bases. The J segment lost 3 bases and the V segment lost 6 bases, leaving 24 bases of the junction unmatched. The CDR3 length is 19 residues. Germline V gene sequence: CDR1 GEAIGNYY, CDR2 EKD. The CDR3 DNA reads as TGTGCCTGTTCTACTTCACCCAAAACTGGAGGATACGCTTCCGATAAACTCATCTTT. Translated, it gives CACSTSPKTGGYASDKLIF.